Listed below are T cell receptor beta chains from one sample, sequenced in a study of prognosis after radiotherapy for stage I lung cancer. TCRdb reprocessed the multiplex PCR reads via MiXCR and lists one record per CDR3 protein. This table has around 30,000 distinct CDR3 sequences, about 31% appearing once. The specimen comprised PBMCs, sampled before or after stereotactic body radiation therapy (not recorded which). These receptors were taken from a donor at least 50 years old with non-small cell lung cancer. CDR3s include the opening cysteine and the closing phenylalanine or tryptophan.

>TRBJ2-7|TRBV6-1
CASSEVWTGLYEQYF
>TRBJ2-5|TRBV3-1
CASSPWSAGDQETQYF
>TRBJ1-6|TRBV5-4
CASSLDAVINSPLHF
>TRBJ2-2|TRBV28
CASSLSFGELFF
>TRBJ2-1|TRBV29-1
CSVARTSAWAGGEQFF
>TRBJ1-4|TRBV15
CATSLGRGEKLFF
>TRBJ1-4|TRBV3-1
CASSQVKEKLFF
>TRBJ2-2|TRBV19
CASAGKGNTGELFF
>TRBJ1-2|TRBV2
CASSERRTNYGYTF
>TRBJ2-2|TRBV30
CAWSGLRADTGELFF
>TRBJ2-2|TRBV5-6
CASSSRAGTSGRAENTGELFF
>TRBJ1-4|TRBV3-1
CASSPLGGNEKLFF
>TRBJ2-7|TRBV20-1
CSARGETGDPYEQYF
>TRBJ2-6|TRBV6-5
CASSYGEQPMNSGANVLTF
>TRBJ2-3|TRBV6-4
CASIASIGWYTDTQYF
>TRBJ1-3|TRBV30
CAWAVQGATGNTIYF
>TRBJ2-5|TRBV3-1
CASSQTSRGQETQYF
>TRBJ2-3|TRBV20-1
CSAREGPGISTDTQYF
>TRBJ1-1|TRBV9
CASTAANTEAFF
>TRBJ1-1|TRBV6-5
CASSSSGQGYTEAFF
>TRBJ2-7|TRBV5-8
CASIWKGNPYEQYF
>TRBJ2-3|TRBV6-1
CASSRGQGSADTQYF
>TRBJ2-1|TRBV6-1
CASSGLAGRGEQFF
>TRBJ2-7|TRBV11-2
CASSASYRSLEQYF
>TRBJ1-6|TRBV12-3/TRBV12-4
CASSLPLTGLSYNSPLHF
>TRBJ1-3|TRBV15
CATSSSDIIFSGNTIYF
>TRBJ1-1|TRBV20-1
CSASPPRGARAEAFF
>TRBJ1-1|TRBV6-1
CASIWSGDTEAFF
>TRBJ2-1|TRBV10-3
CAISDILAVGTPNNEQFF
>TRBJ1-1|TRBV7-3
CASSLSSQGEAFF
>TRBJ2-7|TRBV18
CASSLGQGISEQYF
>TRBJ2-3|TRBV11-3
CASSIGTGGDTQYF
>TRBJ2-5|TRBV6-1
CASTALARETQYF
>TRBJ2-7|TRBV12-3/TRBV12-4
CDSSSESQGSSYEQYF
>TRBJ2-1|TRBV5-6
CASSPLAGGGNEQFF
>TRBJ2-3|TRBV30
CAWSVSGDTQYF
>TRBJ2-7|TRBV3-1
CASSQRSGHEQYF
>TRBJ1-4|TRBV20-1
CSAEGTGNEKLFF
>TRBJ1-6|TRBV27
CASSLEVSHNSPLHF
>TRBJ2-2|TRBV6-2/TRBV6-3
CASSYAGAGGLAGELFF
>TRBJ2-1|TRBV20-1
CSARWLGGGEQFF
>TRBJ2-7|TRBV12-3/TRBV12-4
CASSSSSQGAIEQYF
>TRBJ1-5|TRBV9
CASSVDGDQPQHF
>TRBJ2-1|TRBV20-1
CSARDPYNEQFF
>TRBJ2-3|TRBV30
CAWRDSGGTQYF
>TRBJ2-3|TRBV29-1
CSLNGGEASTDTQYF
>TRBJ1-2|TRBV30
CAWSDTWSNYGYTF
>TRBJ1-2|TRBV5-6
CASSPAGMEVNYGYTF